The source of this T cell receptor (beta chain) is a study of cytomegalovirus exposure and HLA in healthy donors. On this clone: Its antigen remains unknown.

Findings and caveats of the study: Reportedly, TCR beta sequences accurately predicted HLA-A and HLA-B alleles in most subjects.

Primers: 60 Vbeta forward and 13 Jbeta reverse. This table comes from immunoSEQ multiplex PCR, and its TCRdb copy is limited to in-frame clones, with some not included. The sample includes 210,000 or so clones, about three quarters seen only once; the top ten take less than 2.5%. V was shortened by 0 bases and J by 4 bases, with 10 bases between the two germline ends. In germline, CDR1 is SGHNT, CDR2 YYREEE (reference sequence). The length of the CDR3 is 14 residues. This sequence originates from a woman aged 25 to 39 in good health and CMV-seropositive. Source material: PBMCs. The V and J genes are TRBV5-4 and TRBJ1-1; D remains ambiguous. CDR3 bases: TGTGCCAGCAGCTTGGCCCTAAGCGGCACTGAAGCTTTCTTT. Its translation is CASSLALSGTEAFF. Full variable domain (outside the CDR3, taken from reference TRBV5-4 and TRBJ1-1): ETGVTQSPTHLIKTRGQQVTLRCSSQSGHNTVSWYQQALGQGPQFIFQYYREEENGRGNFPPRFSGLQFPNYSSELNVNALELDDSALYLCASSLALSGTEAFFGQGTRLTVV.